This T cell receptor (beta chain) was profiled in a study of T cell responses to AZD1222 COVID-19 vaccine. Study background: Second-dose recipients at about 4 or about 12 weeks were treated as one pooled group. Study-level points and caveats: Repertoires were obtained solely post-peak T cell response. Unmutated regions of variants are reportedly targeted by nearly half of spike-specific TCRs. Two doses of AZD1222 preceded a rise in Spike-specific TCR breadth and depth.

As to this clone: Its antigen is unknown.

TCRdb keeps only in-frame clones here, not all; method: immunoSEQ multiplex PCR. The top ten hold about 4.8% of the sample, which has roughly 100,000 clones, 85% to 90% seen once. Germline V gene lookup returns CDR1 MDHEN and CDR2 SYDVKM. The J segment lost 2 bases and the V segment lost 5 bases, leaving 8 bases of the junction unmatched. The CDR3 runs to 15 residues. The chain employs TRBV28 and TRBJ2-5, with 7 bases identical to TRBD1. The sequencing used peripheral blood, collected on day 0 of AZD1222 vaccination. The clonotype comes from an adult in good health. The CDR3 loop is CASSPDRRQQETQYF. CDR3 in DNA: TGTGCCAGCAGTCCGGACAGGAGGCAACAAGAGACCCAGTACTTC.